This TCR beta chain originates from a study of cytomegalovirus exposure and HLA in healthy donors. Study conclusions and caveats: The authors later found most CMV-associated TCR beta chains appeared HLA-restricted. At a 0.05 false discovery rate, a later analysis found about 17,000 TCR beta sequences to be associated with HLA alleles.

The length of the CDR3 is 13 residues. Trimming at V came to 4 bases and at J to 5 bases, leaving 4 bases not matched to a gene. In germline, CDR1 is SQVTM, CDR2 ANQGSEA. PCR was performed using 60 Vbeta and 13 Jbeta primers. As processed by the authors: An analysis that came later counted 60 million to 80 million unique TCR beta chains, roughly 11 million shared. Libraries were prepared by immunoSEQ multiplex PCR; TCRdb keeps only in-frame clonotypes and omits some of them. The V and J calls and clone size come from that table; D and trimming were worked out from the DNA. The repertoire table contains some 83,000 clones. Worth noting for this clone: Its antigen is not known.

The receptor was derived from a woman under 40 in good health and CMV-seronegative. V usage is TRBV29-1 and J usage is TRBJ2-1; 8 nucleotides line up with TRBD2. Sequences were obtained from PBMCs. Here the CDR3 reads CSVASGLNNEQFF. The CDR3 nucleotides read TGCAGCGTTGCTAGCGGGTTGAACAATGAGCAGTTCTTC.